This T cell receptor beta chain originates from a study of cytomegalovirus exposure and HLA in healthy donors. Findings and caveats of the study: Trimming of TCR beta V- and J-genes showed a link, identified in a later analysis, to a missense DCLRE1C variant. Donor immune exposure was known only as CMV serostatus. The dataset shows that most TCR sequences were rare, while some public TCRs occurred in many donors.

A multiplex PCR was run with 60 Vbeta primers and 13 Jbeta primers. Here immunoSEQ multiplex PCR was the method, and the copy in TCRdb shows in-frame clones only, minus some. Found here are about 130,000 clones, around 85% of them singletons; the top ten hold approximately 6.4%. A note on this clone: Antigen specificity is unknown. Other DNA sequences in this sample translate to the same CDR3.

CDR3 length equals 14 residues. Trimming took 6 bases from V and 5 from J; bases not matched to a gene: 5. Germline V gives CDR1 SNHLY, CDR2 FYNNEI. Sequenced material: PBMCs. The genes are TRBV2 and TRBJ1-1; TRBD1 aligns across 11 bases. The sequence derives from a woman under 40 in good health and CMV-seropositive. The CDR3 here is CASSGTGGRTEAFF. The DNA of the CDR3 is TGTGCCAGCAGCGGGACAGGGGGAAGGACTGAAGCTTTCTTT. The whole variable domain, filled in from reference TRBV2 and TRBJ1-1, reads EPEVTQTPSHQVTQMGQEVILRCVPISNHLYFYWYRQILGQKVEFLVSFYNNEISEKSEIFDDQFSVERPDGSNFTLKIRSTKLEDSAMYFCASSGTGGRTEAFFGQGTRLTVV.